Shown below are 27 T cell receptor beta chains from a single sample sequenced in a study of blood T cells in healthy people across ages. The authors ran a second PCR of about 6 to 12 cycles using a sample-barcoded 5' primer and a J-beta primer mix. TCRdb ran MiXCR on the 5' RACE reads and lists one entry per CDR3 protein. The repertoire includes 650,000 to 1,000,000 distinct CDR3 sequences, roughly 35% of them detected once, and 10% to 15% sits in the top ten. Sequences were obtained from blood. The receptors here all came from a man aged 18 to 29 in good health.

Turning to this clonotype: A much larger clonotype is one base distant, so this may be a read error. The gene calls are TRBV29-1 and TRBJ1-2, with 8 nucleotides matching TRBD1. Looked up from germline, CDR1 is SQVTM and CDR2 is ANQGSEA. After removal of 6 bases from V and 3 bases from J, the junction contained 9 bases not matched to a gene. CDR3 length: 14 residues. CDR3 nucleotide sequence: TGCAGCGTGCGCGCTGCGACAGGGGACTATGGCTACACCTTC. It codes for CSVRAATGDYGYTF.

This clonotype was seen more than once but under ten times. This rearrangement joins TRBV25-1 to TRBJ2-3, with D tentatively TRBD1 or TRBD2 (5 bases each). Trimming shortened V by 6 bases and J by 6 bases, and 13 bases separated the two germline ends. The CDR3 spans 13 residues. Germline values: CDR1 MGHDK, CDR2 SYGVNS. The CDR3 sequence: CASRGTGRDTQYF. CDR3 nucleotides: TGTGCCAGCAGGGGGACGGGTAGGGATACGCAGTATTTT.

The CDR3 protein is CSVEGHHQNTEAFF. In DNA form, the CDR3 reads TGCAGCGTTGAAGGACATCACCAGAACACTGAAGCTTTCTTT. The rearrangement uses TRBV29-1 and TRBJ1-1; no clear D gene. V gave up 1 base and J gave up 1 base, with 10 bases separating them. From germline, CDR1 is SQVTM and CDR2 ANQGSEA. CDR3 length: 14 amino acids.

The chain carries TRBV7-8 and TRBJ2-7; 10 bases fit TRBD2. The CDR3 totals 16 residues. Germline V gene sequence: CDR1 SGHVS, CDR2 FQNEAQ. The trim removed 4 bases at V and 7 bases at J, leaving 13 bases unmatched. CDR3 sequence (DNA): TGTGCCAGCAGCTCCCAAGCGGGGGGGACGTACAATGAGCAGTACTTC. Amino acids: CASSSQAGGTYNEQYF. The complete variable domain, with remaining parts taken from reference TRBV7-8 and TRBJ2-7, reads GAGVSQSPRYKVAKRGQDVALRCDPISGHVSLFWYQQALGQGPEFLTYFQNEAQLDKSGLPSDRFFAERPEGSVSTLKIQRTQQEDSAVYLCASSSQAGGTYNEQYFGPGTRLTVT.

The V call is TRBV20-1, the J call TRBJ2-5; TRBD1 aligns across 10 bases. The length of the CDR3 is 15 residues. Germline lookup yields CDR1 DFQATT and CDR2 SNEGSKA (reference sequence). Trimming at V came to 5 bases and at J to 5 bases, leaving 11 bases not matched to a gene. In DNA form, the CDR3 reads TGCAGTGCTGAGACCCGGACAGGGGGTTTGGAGACCCAGTACTTC. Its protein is CSAETRTGGLETQYF.

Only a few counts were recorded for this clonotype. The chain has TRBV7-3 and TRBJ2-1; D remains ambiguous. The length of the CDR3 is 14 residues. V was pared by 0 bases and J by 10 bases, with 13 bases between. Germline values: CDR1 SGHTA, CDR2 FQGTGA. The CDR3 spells CASSLTAQEGEQFF. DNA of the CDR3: TGTGCCAGCAGCTTAACTGCCCAGGAAGGGGAGCAGTTCTTC.

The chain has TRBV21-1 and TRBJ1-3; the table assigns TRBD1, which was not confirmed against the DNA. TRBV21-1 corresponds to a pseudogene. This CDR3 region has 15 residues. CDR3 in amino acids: CASSKGGRAGNTIYF. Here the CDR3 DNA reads TGTGCCAGCAGCAAAGGGGGCAGGGCTGGAAACACCATATATTTT.

The CDR3 DNA is TGCAGCGCCTGGGGCCAGAACTATAACTATGGCTACACCTTC. It yields the protein CSAWGQNYNYGYTF. The rearrangement joins TRBV29-1 to TRBJ1-2; D perhaps matches TRBD1 (5 bases). V lost 7 bases, J lost 1 base, and 16 bases lay in between. This CDR3 is 14 amino acids long. Looked up from germline, CDR1 is SQVTM and CDR2 is ANQGSEA.

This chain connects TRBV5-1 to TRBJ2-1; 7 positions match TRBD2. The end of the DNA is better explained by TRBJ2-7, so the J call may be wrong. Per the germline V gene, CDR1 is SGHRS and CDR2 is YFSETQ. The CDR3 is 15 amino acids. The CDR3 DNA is TGCGCCAGCAGCCCCGGGACTACCCTCTACAATGAGCAGTACTTC. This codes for CASSPGTTLYNEQYF.

The CDR3 sequence: CASSLSASRSTDTQYF. Written as DNA, the CDR3 is TGTGCCAGCAGCTTAAGTGCTAGCAGAAGCACAGATACGCAGTATTTT. The V gene is TRBV7-3, the J gene TRBJ2-3, with D perhaps matching TRBD2 (5 bases). The V end lost 1 base, the J end lost 0 bases, and 11 bases lay between the germline ends. Germline CDR1 reads SGHTA; CDR2 reads FQGTGA. The CDR3 runs to 16 residues.

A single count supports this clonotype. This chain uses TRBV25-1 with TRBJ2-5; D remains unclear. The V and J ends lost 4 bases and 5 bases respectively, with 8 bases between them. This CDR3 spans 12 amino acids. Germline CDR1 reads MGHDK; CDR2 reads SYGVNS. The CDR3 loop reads CASSGPRETQYF. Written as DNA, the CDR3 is TGTGCCAGCAGTGGACCCCGGGAGACCCAGTACTTC.

The CDR3 coding sequence is TGTGCCAGCAGCTCGACTAGCCCCGCAAACTACAATGAGCAGTACTTC. This codes for CASSSTSPANYNEQYF. This chain joins TRBV7-9 and TRBJ2-5, with 7 bases lining up with TRBD2. Trimming removed 4 bases from V and 11 bases from J; junction bases left unmatched: 19. Germline V gene sequence: CDR1 SEHNR, CDR2 FQNEAQ (reference sequence). This CDR3 has 16 residues.

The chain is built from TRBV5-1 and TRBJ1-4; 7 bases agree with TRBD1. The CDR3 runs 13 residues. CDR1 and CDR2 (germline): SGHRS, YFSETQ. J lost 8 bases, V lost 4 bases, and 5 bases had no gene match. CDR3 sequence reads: CASSHLDREKLFF. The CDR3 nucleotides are TGCGCCAGCAGCCACCTGGACAGGGAAAAACTGTTTTTT.

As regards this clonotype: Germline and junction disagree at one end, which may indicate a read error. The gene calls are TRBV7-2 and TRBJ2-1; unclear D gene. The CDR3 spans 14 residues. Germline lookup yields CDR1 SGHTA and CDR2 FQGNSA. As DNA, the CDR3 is TGTGCCAGCAGCGTAGCCGAGGATTACAATGAGCAGTTCTTC. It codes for CASSVAEDYNEQFF. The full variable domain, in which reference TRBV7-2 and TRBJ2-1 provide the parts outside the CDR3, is GAGVSQSPSNKVTEKGKDVELRCDPISGHTALYWYRQSLGQGLEFLIYFQGNSAPDKSGLPSDRFSAERTGGSVSTLTIQRTQQEDSAVYLCASSVAEDYNEQFFGPGTRLTVL.

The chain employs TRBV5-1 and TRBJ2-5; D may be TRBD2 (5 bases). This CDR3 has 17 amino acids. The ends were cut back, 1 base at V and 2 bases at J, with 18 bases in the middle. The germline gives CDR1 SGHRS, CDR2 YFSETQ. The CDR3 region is CASSLRGNSGPQETQYF. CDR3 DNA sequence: TGCGCCAGCAGCTTGCGAGGGAACAGCGGCCCGCAAGAGACCCAGTACTTC.

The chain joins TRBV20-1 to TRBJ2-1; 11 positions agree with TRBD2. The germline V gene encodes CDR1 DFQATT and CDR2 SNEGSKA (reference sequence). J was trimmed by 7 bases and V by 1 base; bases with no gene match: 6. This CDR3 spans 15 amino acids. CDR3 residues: CSARAPASGRNEQFF. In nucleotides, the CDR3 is TGCAGTGCTAGAGCCCCGGCTAGCGGGAGGAATGAGCAGTTCTTC.

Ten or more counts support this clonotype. The CDR3, as DNA: TGCAGCGCGACAGGGGGGTCTGGGGCCAACGTCCTGACTTTC. As protein: CSATGGSGANVLTF. V is TRBV29-1 and J is TRBJ2-6, with 9 positions matching TRBD1. The ends lost 7 bases at V and 1 base at J; junction bases unmatched: 2. This CDR3 has 14 residues. From germline, CDR1 is SQVTM and CDR2 ANQGSEA.

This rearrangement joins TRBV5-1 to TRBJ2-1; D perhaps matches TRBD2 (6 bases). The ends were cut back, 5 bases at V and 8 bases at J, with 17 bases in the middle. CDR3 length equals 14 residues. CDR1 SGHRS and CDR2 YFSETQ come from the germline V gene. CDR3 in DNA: TGCGCCAGCAGTATGGGGGGTTCTTGGGATGAGCAGTTCTTC. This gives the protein CASSMGGSWDEQFF.

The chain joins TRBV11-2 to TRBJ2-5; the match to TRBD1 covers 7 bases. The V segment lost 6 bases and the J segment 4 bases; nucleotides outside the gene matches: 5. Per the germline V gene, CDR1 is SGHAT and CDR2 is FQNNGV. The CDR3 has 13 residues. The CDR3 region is CASSRDRRETQYF. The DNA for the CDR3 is TGTGCCAGCAGTCGGGACAGACGAGAGACCCAGTACTTC. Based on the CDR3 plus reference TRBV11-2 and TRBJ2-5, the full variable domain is EAGVAQSPRYKIIEKRQSVAFWCNPISGHATLYWYQQILGQGPKLLIQFQNNGVVDDSQLPKDRFSAERLKGVDSTLKIQPAKLEDSAVYLCASSRDRRETQYFGPGTRLLVL.

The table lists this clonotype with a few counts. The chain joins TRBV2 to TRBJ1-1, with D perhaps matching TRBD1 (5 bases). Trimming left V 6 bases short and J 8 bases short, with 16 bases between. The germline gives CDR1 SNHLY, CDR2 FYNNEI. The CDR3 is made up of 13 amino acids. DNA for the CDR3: TGTGCCAGCAGCGCTGCAGGGACCGCCGAAGCTTTCTTT. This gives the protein CASSAAGTAEAFF.

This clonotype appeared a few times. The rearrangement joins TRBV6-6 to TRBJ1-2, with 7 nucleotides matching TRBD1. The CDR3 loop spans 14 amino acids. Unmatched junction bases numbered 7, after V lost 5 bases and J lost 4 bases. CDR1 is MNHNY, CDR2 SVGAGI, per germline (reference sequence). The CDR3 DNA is TGTGCCAGCAGTGCGACAGGGTTGATCTATGGCTACACCTTC. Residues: CASSATGLIYGYTF.

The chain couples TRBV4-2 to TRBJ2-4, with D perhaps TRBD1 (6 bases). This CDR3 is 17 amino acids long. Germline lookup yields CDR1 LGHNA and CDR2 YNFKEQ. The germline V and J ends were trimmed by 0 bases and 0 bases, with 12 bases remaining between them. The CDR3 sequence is CASSQEGGPLAKNIQYF. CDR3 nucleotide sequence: TGTGCCAGCAGCCAAGAAGGGGGTCCCTTAGCCAAAAACATTCAGTACTTC.

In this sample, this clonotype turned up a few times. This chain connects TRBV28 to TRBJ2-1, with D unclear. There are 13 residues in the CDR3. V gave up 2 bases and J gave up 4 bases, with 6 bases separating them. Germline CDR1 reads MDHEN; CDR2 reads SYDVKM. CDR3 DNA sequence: TGTGCCAGCAGTTTACGGCTTTACAATGAGCAGTTCTTC. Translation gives CASSLRLYNEQFF. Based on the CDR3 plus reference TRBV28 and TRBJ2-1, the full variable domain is DVKVTQSSRYLVKRTGEKVFLECVQDMDHENMFWYRQDPGLGLRLIYFSYDVKMKEKGDIPEGYSVSREKKERFSLILESASTNQTSMYLCASSLRLYNEQFFGPGTRLTVL.

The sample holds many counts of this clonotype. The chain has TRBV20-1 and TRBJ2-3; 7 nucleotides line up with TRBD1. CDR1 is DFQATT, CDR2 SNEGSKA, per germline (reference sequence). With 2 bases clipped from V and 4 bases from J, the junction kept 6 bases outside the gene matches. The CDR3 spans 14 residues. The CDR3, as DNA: TGCAGTGCTAGAACAGGGGATAACGCAGATACGCAGTATTTT. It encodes CSARTGDNADTQYF.

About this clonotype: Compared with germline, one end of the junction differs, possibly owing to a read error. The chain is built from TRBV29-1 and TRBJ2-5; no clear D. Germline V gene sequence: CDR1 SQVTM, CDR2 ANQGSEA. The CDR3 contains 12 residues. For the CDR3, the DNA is TGCAGCGTTGAAGGCAGGCAAGGGACCCAGTACTTC. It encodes CSVEGRQGTQYF.

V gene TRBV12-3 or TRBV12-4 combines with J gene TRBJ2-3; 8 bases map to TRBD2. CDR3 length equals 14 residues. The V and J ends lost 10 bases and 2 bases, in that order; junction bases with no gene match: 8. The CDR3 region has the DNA TGTGCCACGCGGCCTAGCGGGTCCACAGATACGCAGTATTTT. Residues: CATRPSGSTDTQYF.

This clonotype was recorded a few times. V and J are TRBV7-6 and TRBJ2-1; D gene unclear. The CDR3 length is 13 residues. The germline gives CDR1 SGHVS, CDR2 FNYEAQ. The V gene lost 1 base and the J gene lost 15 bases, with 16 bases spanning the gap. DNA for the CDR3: TGTGCCAGCAGCTTAGGCGGCTCAAAGTCCTCGTTCTTC. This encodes CASSLGGSKSSFF.